These T cell receptor beta chains were read from a single sample in a study of long-term antiretroviral therapy in people with HIV. Produced via immunoSEQ multiplex PCR; TCRdb's table is partial and in-frame only. The data show under 50,000 clones, with approximately 87% seen just once and about 4% held by the top ten. The specimen comprised unsorted PBMCs, sampled 1.2 years after starting antiretroviral therapy. These receptors were collected from a woman in her forties or fifties with HIV. The CDR3 runs from the conserved cysteine through the conserved F or W. A D gene is named only where the DNA matches it firmly. Some rows mark clone size as missing; the rest say once, few, many or name a class of expanded clone.

V	J	D	size	DNA	CDR3
TRBV6-1	TRBJ1-1	NA	NA	TGTGCCAGCAGTGATTCGGGGGCAGGTGCCTGGACTGAAGCTTTCTTT	CASSDSGAGAWTEAFF
TRBV7-3	TRBJ1-1	TRBD1	once	TGTGCCAGCAGCCCGAGGCAGGGGGCGGACACTGAAGCTTTCTTT	CASSPRQGADTEAFF
TRBV7-2	TRBJ2-5	TRBD2	NA	TGTGCCAGCAGCTTTGGAACTAGCGGGGGATTGAAGACCCAGTACTTC	CASSFGTSGGLKTQYF
TRBV7-2	TRBJ2-7	TRBD1	NA	TGTGCCAGCAGCTTCGACAGGGGTCCCTACGAGCAGTACTTC	CASSFDRGPYEQYF
TRBV18	TRBJ2-5	NA	NA	TGTGCCAGCTCACCAGGTTCCCAAGAGACCCAGTACTTC	CASSPGSQETQYF
TRBV30	TRBJ1-2	TRBD1	NA	TGTGCCTGGAATCCTGACAGGGGGAGCTATGGCTACACCTTC	CAWNPDRGSYGYTF
TRBV7-9	TRBJ1-4	NA	few	TGTGCCAGCAGCTTAGGGACAGATAATGAAAAACTGTTTTTT	CASSLGTDNEKLFF
TRBV19	TRBJ2-1	TRBD2	NA	TGTGCCAGTAGTAAACTAGCGGGTTCCTACAATGAGCAGTTCTTC	CASSKLAGSYNEQFF
TRBV23-1	TRBJ1-5	NA	NA	TGCGCCTATCCGGGACCGGATACTAATCAGCCCCAGCATTTT	CAYPGPDTNQPQHF
TRBV6-5	TRBJ1-1	TRBD1	NA	TGTGCCAGCACTCCCGGACAGGGGAACACTGAAGCTTTCTTT	CASTPGQGNTEAFF
TRBV7-7	TRBJ2-5	TRBD2	NA	TGTGCTAGCAGCCAAGCGGGGGGGATCCAAGAGACCCAGTACTTC	CASSQAGGIQETQYF
TRBV7-9	TRBJ1-2	TRBD1	NA	TGTGCCAGCACCGAAGGCCAGGGGGCAAGAGGCTACACCTTC	CASTEGQGARGYTF
TRBV4-2	TRBJ1-1	NA	few	TGTGCCAGCTGCAAGGGGTTAGAAGGCACTGAAGCTTTCTTT	CASCKGLEGTEAFF
TRBV20-1	TRBJ2-3	NA	NA	TGCAGTGCCCACCGGGGAGATACGCAGTATTTT	CSAHRGDTQYF
TRBV2	TRBJ2-5	NA	NA	TGTGCCAGCAGTGAAGGGTGGGAGACCCAGTACTTC	CASSEGWETQYF
TRBV7-8	TRBJ2-7	TRBD2	NA	TGTGCCAGCAGCTTACCACCTTTCCCTTCCGGGGGGGCTAAGGTCTACGAGCAGTACTTC	CASSLPPFPSGGAKVYEQYF
TRBV20-1	TRBJ2-7	NA	NA	TGCAGTGCAGGCATAACCTACGAGCAGTACTTC	CSAGITYEQYF
TRBV4-2	TRBJ2-1	TRBD2	NA	TGTGCCAGCAGCCATATTTTAGCGGGGGACCCCTACAATGAGCAGTTCTTC	CASSHILAGDPYNEQFF
TRBV5-4	TRBJ2-5	NA	NA	TGTGCCAGCAGCTTTTCATGGACCAAAGAGACCCAGTACTTC	CASSFSWTKETQYF
TRBV14	TRBJ1-2	NA	NA	TGTGCCAGCAGCCAATTTCCTTCTTACGAAGGCGGCTACACCTTC	CASSQFPSYEGGYTF
TRBV19	TRBJ1-2	TRBD1	NA	TGTGCCAGTAGTTCCGGACAGGGGATCGGCTACACCTTC	CASSSGQGIGYTF
TRBV14	TRBJ1-4	NA	NA	TGTGCCAGCAGCCAGGGGGGCTTTAATGAAAAACTGTTTTTT	CASSQGGFNEKLFF
TRBV7-2	TRBJ1-2	NA	NA	TGTGCCAGCAGCTTAGTGGTGGGGCAGGACTATGGCTACACCTTC	CASSLVVGQDYGYTF
TRBV7-2	TRBJ2-7	TRBD1	few	TGTGCCAGCAGCTTAGGGACAGGGGTCTACGAGCAGTACTTC	CASSLGTGVYEQYF
TRBV7-6	TRBJ2-7	NA	few	TGTGCCAGCAGCTTATCAGGGAGTGAGCAGTACTTC	CASSLSGSEQYF
TRBV30	TRBJ2-2	TRBD2	NA	TGTGCCTGGAGGGAGCGGGGGGGCCCCGGGGAGCTGTTTTTT	CAWRERGGPGELFF
TRBV7-2	TRBJ2-3	TRBD2	NA	TGTGCCAGCAGCTCCGATAGCGGGGGGGCAGATACGCAGTATTTT	CASSSDSGGADTQYF
TRBV10-1	TRBJ2-2	NA	few	TGCGCCAGCAGTCCCAACACCGGGGAGCTGTTTTTT	CASSPNTGELFF
TRBV7-9	TRBJ1-5	NA	few	TGTGCCAGCAGCTTAGCCCGGGGCAATCAGCCCCAGCATTTT	CASSLARGNQPQHF
TRBV9	TRBJ2-2	NA	NA	TGTGCCAGCAGCGTATTTGGGGGACCCGGGGAGCTGTTTTTT	CASSVFGGPGELFF
TRBV6-5	TRBJ2-2	TRBD1	NA	TGTGCCAGCAGTTACTCGAGGGGGCCGAACACCGGGGAGCTGTTTTTT	CASSYSRGPNTGELFF
TRBV6-1	TRBJ2-3	TRBD1	NA	TGTGCCAGCCCAGGGGGCGCCGCAGATACGCAGTATTTT	CASPGGAADTQYF
TRBV7-2	TRBJ1-2	TRBD1	NA	TGTGCCAGCAGTAAAACCTCGGGGGACAGAGATGGCTACACCTTC	CASSKTSGDRDGYTF
TRBV30	TRBJ1-6	NA	NA	TGTGCCTGGAGTGTGGACAGCCCGTCACCCCTCCACTTT	CAWSVDSPSPLHF
TRBV11-2	TRBJ1-1	NA	NA	TGTGCCAGCAGCTTACGGGTCGACACTGAAGCTTTCTTT	CASSLRVDTEAFF
TRBV18	TRBJ2-1	NA	NA	TGTGCCAGCTCTAGAACCGGGAATGAGCAGTTCTTC	CASSRTGNEQFF
TRBV11-2	TRBJ2-7	NA	NA	TGTGCCAGCAGCTTGGGACCAAGGTACGAGCAGTACTTC	CASSLGPRYEQYF
TRBV7-2	TRBJ2-2	NA	NA	TGTGCCAGCAGCTTAGTGGCCCGCAGAGGCACCGGGGAGCTGTTTTTT	CASSLVARRGTGELFF
TRBV9	TRBJ2-3	NA	NA	TGTGCCAGCAGCGTAGTCGGGGACGGCACAGATACGCAGTATTTT	CASSVVGDGTDTQYF
TRBV9	TRBJ1-1	NA	NA	TGTGCCAGCAGCGTAGAGGGGTCGAACACTGAAGCTTTCTTT	CASSVEGSNTEAFF
TRBV6-5	TRBJ1-4	NA	NA	TGTGCCAGCAGTTACTCACCCGGACGTCAGGAAAAACTGTTTTTT	CASSYSPGRQEKLFF
TRBV5-1	TRBJ2-3	TRBD1	NA	TGCGCCAGCAGCTTGTCCCGACAGGGTAGAAGCACAGATACGCAGTATTTT	CASSLSRQGRSTDTQYF
TRBV29-1	TRBJ1-1	NA	once	TGCAGCGTTGGAGAGGCAGGGGACACTGAAGCTTTCTTT	CSVGEAGDTEAFF
TRBV18	TRBJ2-7	NA	NA	TGTGCCAGCTCAACCACTTGGGACGGCTACGAGCAGTACTTC	CASSTTWDGYEQYF
TRBV30	TRBJ2-3	NA	few	TGTGCCTGGAAGCCGGGACAGCGGGTTCCCACAGATACGCAGTATTTT	CAWKPGQRVPTDTQYF
TRBV5-1	TRBJ2-7	NA	NA	TGCGCCAGCGCCTTCTCAGGGAACAGCTACGAGCAGTACTTC	CASAFSGNSYEQYF
TRBV21-1	TRBJ1-1	NA	NA	TGTGCCAGCAGCACTACTGGGGGGACAGCGCGAAGGGACACTGAAGCTTTCTTT	CASSTTGGTARRDTEAFF